The 28 T cell receptor beta chains presented below share a single source sample, sequenced in a study of T cell responses to AZD1222 COVID-19 vaccine. Method: immunoSEQ multiplex PCR; TCRdb's copy keeps in-frame clones and lacks some. Of approximately 140,000 clones listed, roughly 90% are singletons. Material: peripheral blood, obtained 28 days after the second AZD1222 dose. These receptors came from an adult who received the AZD1222 COVID-19 vaccine.

CDR3 in DNA: TGTGCCAGCAGTTCCCCCCCCACAGGGAACTATGGCTACACCTTC. This codes for CASSSPPTGNYGYTF. This chain connects TRBV28 to TRBJ1-2; tentative D call: TRBD1 (6 bases). Per the germline V gene, CDR1 is MDHEN and CDR2 is SYDVKM. V was pared by 4 bases and J by 2 bases, with 14 bases between. The CDR3 extends over 15 amino acids.

The sample holds one count of this clone. The chain links TRBV7-6 to TRBJ2-7, with 10 bases lining up with TRBD2. CDR1 SGHVS and CDR2 FNYEAQ come from the germline V gene. This CDR3 comprises 16 residues. Trimming took 4 bases from V and 4 from J; bases not matched to a gene: 10. The CDR3 coding sequence is TGTGCCAGCAGCTCCCTCCCTAGCGGGAGTGTGTACGAGCAGTACTTC. Its translation: CASSSLPSGSVYEQYF. The entire variable domain, with the rest obtained from reference TRBV7-6 and TRBJ2-7, is as follows: GAGVSQSPRYKVTKRGQDVALRCDPISGHVSLYWYRQALGQGPEFLTYFNYEAQQDKSGLPNDRFSAERPEGSISTLTIQRTEQRDSAMYRCASSSLPSGSVYEQYFGPGTRLTVT.

The J gene is TRBJ2-5, the V gene TRBV11-2; 11 nucleotides match TRBD2. From germline, CDR1 is SGHAT and CDR2 FQNNGV. After removal of 5 bases from V and 1 base from J, the junction contained 12 bases not matched to a gene. The CDR3 covers 18 residues. The CDR3, as DNA: TGTGCCAGCAGCCCCGGTTCCACTAGCGGGAGACCCCAAGAGACCCAGTACTTC. It specifies CASSPGSTSGRPQETQYF.

The chain has TRBV5-1 and TRBJ1-2; unclear D gene. CDR3 size: 14 residues. Germline V CDR1 and CDR2: SGHRS, YFSETQ. V shed 0 bases and J shed 6 bases, with 12 bases lying between them. CDR3 coding DNA: TGCGCCAGCAGCTTGGCCCAGGCCGAGAATGGCTACACCTTC. Protein product: CASSLAQAENGYTF.

The chain has TRBV4-1 and TRBJ1-4; 8 nucleotides agree with TRBD1. The germline CDR1 and CDR2 sequences are MGHRA and YSYEKL. The length of the CDR3 is 19 residues. With V trimmed by 6 bases and J by 12 bases, 27 bases remained unmatched. This CDR3 is CASRNSRLQGGLMNGQLFF. CDR3 in DNA: TGCGCCAGCAGGAATTCTCGGTTACAGGGGGGATTAATGAATGGCCAACTGTTTTTT.

This rearrangement joins TRBV19 to TRBJ2-7; the match to TRBD2 covers 8 bases. Germline values: CDR1 LNHDA, CDR2 SQIVND (reference sequence). The CDR3 length is 16 residues. The junction had 11 bases not matched to a gene; V was cut back by 5 bases and J by 2 bases. Written as DNA, the CDR3 is TGTGCCAGTAGTCGTACCGGGACTAGGGTCCCCTACGAGCAGTACTTC. It codes for CASSRTGTRVPYEQYF.

This clone was recorded only once. Written as DNA, the CDR3 is TGCAGCGCCAGGGGGGGGAGCAATCAGCCCCAGCATTTT. Its translation is CSARGGSNQPQHF. The chain has TRBV29-1 and TRBJ1-5; 7 bases are a match to TRBD1. CDR3 length: 13 amino acids. J was trimmed by 1 base and V by 7 bases; bases with no gene match: 4. Per germline, CDR1 SQVTM and CDR2 ANQGSEA.

This clone was detected only a few times. The same CDR3 is also encoded by other DNA sequences in this sample. The V and J genes are TRBV29-1 and TRBJ2-3; D unresolved. V was pared by 2 bases and J by 6 bases, with 6 bases between. This CDR3 has 11 amino acids. Germline CDR1 and CDR2: SQVTM and ANQGSEA. CDR3 sequence (DNA): TGCAGCGTTGAAAGGTCGGATACGCAGTATTTT. Encoded protein: CSVERSDTQYF.

The rearrangement links TRBV7-9 to TRBJ2-4; TRBD1 agrees at 7 bases. In germline, CDR1 is SEHNR, CDR2 FQNEAQ (reference sequence). CDR3 length: 11 amino acids. Unmatched junction bases numbered 3, after V lost 4 bases and J lost 12 bases. The CDR3 here is CASSSDRAQYF. CDR3 nucleotide sequence: TGTGCCAGCAGCTCCGACAGGGCTCAGTACTTC.

This chain connects TRBV6-2 or TRBV6-3 to TRBJ2-3, with D unresolved. V was shortened by 2 bases and J by 3 bases, with 9 bases between the two germline ends. The CDR3 has 14 amino acids. Per germline, CDR1 MNHEY and CDR2 SVGEGT. The DNA of the CDR3 is TGTGCCAGCAGTTACACCAGCAGAACAGATACGCAGTATTTT. It yields the protein CASSYTSRTDTQYF.

The chain's CDR3 is CASSALDEQFF. For the CDR3, the DNA is TGTGCCAGCAGTGCACTAGATGAGCAGTTCTTC. The genes are TRBV12-3 or TRBV12-4 and TRBJ2-1; tentative D call: TRBD2 (5 bases). This CDR3 has 11 residues. V dropped 5 bases and J dropped 8 bases, with 7 bases sitting between them.

The chain recombines TRBV27 with TRBJ1-1; no firm D call. The CDR3 consists of 14 residues. Germline assignment: CDR1 MNHEY and CDR2 SMNVEV (reference sequence). V lost 3 bases and J lost 1, with 9 bases in between. This CDR3 reads CASSLYAGNTEAFF. The DNA of the CDR3 is TGTGCCAGCAGTTTGTACGCGGGGAACACTGAAGCTTTCTTT.

The chain recombines TRBV27 with TRBJ1-5; D unclear. The CDR3 has 16 residues. The V end lost 6 bases, the J end lost 7 bases, and 22 bases lay between the germline ends. The germline V gene has CDR1 MNHEY and CDR2 SMNVEV (reference sequence). CDR3 DNA: TGTGCCAGCAGCACCGTCGGTGAGGTTCCCAAACAGCCCCAGCATTTT. This encodes CASSTVGEVPKQPQHF.

This clone occurred a few times. DNA of the CDR3: TGTGCCAGCTCACCAATTCAGGGGGAGCACGAGCAGTACTTC. The encoded protein is CASSPIQGEHEQYF. This chain links TRBV18 with TRBJ2-7; 7 nucleotides agree with TRBD1. From germline, CDR1 is KGHSH and CDR2 LQKENI. V gave up 2 bases and J gave up 5 bases; unmatched junction bases: 6. The CDR3 has 14 amino acids.

The chain is built from TRBV27 and TRBJ1-5; D is unclear. The CDR3 sequence is 13 residues long. Germline CDR1 MNHEY, CDR2 SMNVEV (reference sequence). Trimming took off 3 bases at V and 3 bases at J, with 6 bases between the two ends. The CDR3 here is CASSFTINQPQHF. The CDR3 DNA reads TGTGCCAGCAGTTTCACAATCAATCAGCCCCAGCATTTT.

CDR3 sequence (DNA): TGTGCCATGAACCGGGGGGGAAGCTACTACGAGCAGTACTTC. As protein: CAMNRGGSYYEQYF. This chain joins TRBV7-2 and TRBJ2-7; the match to TRBD2 covers 8 bases. Germline V lookup: CDR1 SGHTA, CDR2 FQGNSA. J was trimmed by 3 bases and V by 10 bases; bases with no gene match: 11. There are 14 residues in the CDR3. Using reference TRBV7-2 and TRBJ2-7 for the parts outside the CDR3, the full variable domain is GAGVSQSPSNKVTEKGKDVELRCDPISGHTALYWYRQSLGQGLEFLIYFQGNSAPDKSGLPSDRFSAERTGGSVSTLTIQRTQQEDSAVYLCAMNRGGSYYEQYFGPGTRLTVT.

The chain links TRBV6-5 to TRBJ1-2; D ambiguous. The CDR3 has 12 amino acids. Per the germline V gene, CDR1 is MNHEY and CDR2 is SVGAGI. The V gene lost 5 bases and the J gene lost 7 bases, with 11 bases spanning the gap. In DNA, the CDR3 is TGTGCCAGCAGTCCAGGAGTCGGTGGCTACACCTTC. This translates into CASSPGVGGYTF.

The chain carries TRBV11-2 and TRBJ2-7; D not certain. The V gene's germline CDR1 is SGHAT and CDR2 FQNNGV. V gave up 0 bases and J gave up 5 bases, with 20 bases separating them. CDR3 length: 17 residues. For the CDR3, the DNA is TGTGCCAGCAGCTTAGACCAACCCAGCGTGACTCCCCACGAGCAGTACTTC. Translated: CASSLDQPSVTPHEQYF.

This clone was counted a few times. This chain's CDR3 is CASSLTGRTEAFF. As DNA, the CDR3 is TGCGCCAGCAGCTTAACAGGGCGGACTGAAGCTTTCTTT. The gene calls are TRBV5-1 and TRBJ1-1, with a possible D match to TRBD1 (6 bases). V lost 2 bases to trimming and J lost 5 bases, with 10 bases between them. In germline, CDR1 is SGHRS, CDR2 YFSETQ. The CDR3 length is 13 residues.

CDR3 in amino acids: CASSLSVNSYNEQFF. CDR3 DNA: TGTGCCAGCAGTTTATCGGTAAACTCCTACAATGAGCAGTTCTTC. This chain uses TRBV27 with TRBJ2-1, with D hard to call. V shed 0 bases and J shed 0 bases, with 6 bases lying between them. This CDR3 spans 15 amino acids. Germline CDR1 is MNHEY and CDR2 is SMNVEV (reference sequence).

The rearrangement joins TRBV15 to TRBJ2-1; TRBD2 agrees at 9 bases. Germline lookup yields CDR1 LNHNV and CDR2 YYDKDF (reference sequence). With V trimmed by 0 bases and J by 7 bases, 7 bases remained unmatched. The CDR3 consists of 16 residues. The CDR3 DNA reads as TGTGCCACCAGCAGAGATCGGAGTAGCGGGAGTAATGAGCAGTTCTTC. Translated, it gives CATSRDRSSGSNEQFF.

The V gene is TRBV5-1, the J gene TRBJ2-3; D perhaps matches TRBD2 (6 bases). V was clipped by 2 bases and J by 4 bases, with 14 bases between them. This CDR3 has 15 amino acids. From germline, CDR1 is SGHRS and CDR2 YFSETQ. Here the CDR3 DNA reads TGCGCCAGCAGCTTAGGCGGGAAGGTAGCAGATACGCAGTATTTT. As protein: CASSLGGKVADTQYF.

The chain joins TRBV4-1 to TRBJ1-5, with D possibly matching TRBD1 (5 bases). The CDR3 runs to 17 residues. Germline values: CDR1 MGHRA, CDR2 YSYEKL. V lost 0 bases, J lost 2 bases, and 14 bases lay in between. The CDR3 bases are TGCGCCAGCAGCCAAGATGCGGCAGGGCGAGGCAATCAGCCCCAGCATTTT. This gives the protein CASSQDAAGRGNQPQHF.

With regard to this clone: Other DNA sequences in the same sample also yield this CDR3. The chain links TRBV5-1 to TRBJ2-7; 7 nucleotides line up with TRBD1. V lost 3 bases and J lost 3; bases outside the gene matches: 3. CDR1 is SGHRS, CDR2 YFSETQ, per germline. The CDR3 has 13 amino acids. Written as DNA, the CDR3 is TGCGCCAGCAGCTCGGCAGGGGGCTACGAGCAGTACTTC. Its protein product is CASSSAGGYEQYF. The full variable domain, with the rest looked up from reference TRBV5-1 and TRBJ2-7, is KAGVTQTPRYLIKTRGQQVTLSCSPISGHRSVSWYQQTPGQGLQFLFEYFSETQRNKGNFPGRFSGRQFSNSRSEMNVSTLELGDSALYLCASSSAGGYEQYFGPGTRLTVT.

This clone was picked up a small number of times. The chain couples TRBV5-4 to TRBJ2-3; 14 nucleotides line up with TRBD2. Germline CDR1 is SGHNT and CDR2 is YYREEE (reference sequence). There are 17 residues in the CDR3. Trimming cost V 4 bases and J 2 bases; bases outside gene matches: 6. CDR3 sequence: CASSLRLAGGPTDTQYF. The CDR3 DNA sequence: TGTGCCAGCAGCCTACGACTAGCGGGAGGGCCCACAGATACGCAGTATTTT.

The rearrangement joins TRBV4-1 to TRBJ2-5, with D possibly TRBD1 on 6 matching bases. The CDR3 totals 17 residues. The V end was cut by 0 bases, the J end by 2 bases, with 16 bases between. Germline V gives CDR1 MGHRA, CDR2 YSYEKL. The DNA of the CDR3 is TGCGCCAGCAGCCAAGATCGGAGCAGGGGCCCGCAAGAGACCCAGTACTTC. Translating it yields CASSQDRSRGPQETQYF.

This sequence joins TRBV10-1 and TRBJ1-1; a weak D match, TRBD1 (5 bases). CDR3 size: 14 residues. CDR1 and CDR2 (germline): WNHNN, SYGVQD (reference sequence). V dropped 2 bases and J dropped 2 bases, with 9 bases sitting between them. In nucleotides, the CDR3 is TGCGCCAGCAGTGAGGGGACGCTCAACACTGAAGCTTTCTTT. Protein: CASSEGTLNTEAFF.

The V gene is TRBV19, the J gene TRBJ2-3; TRBD1 agrees at 8 bases. V was clipped by 5 bases and J by 2 bases; unmatched bases: 3. The CDR3 spans 14 residues. Germline CDR1 is LNHDA and CDR2 is SQIVND (reference sequence). CDR3 bases: TGTGCCAGTAGTCGGACAGGGAACACAGATACGCAGTATTTT. This gives the protein CASSRTGNTDTQYF. Combining the CDR3 with reference TRBV19 and TRBJ2-3 gives the whole variable domain DGGITQSPKYLFRKEGQNVTLSCEQNLNHDAMYWYRQDPGQGLRLIYYSQIVNDFQKGDIAEGYSVSREKKESFPLTVTSAQKNPTAFYLCASSRTGNTDTQYFGPGTRLTVL.